The 2 T cell receptor beta chains listed next were all sequenced from one sample in a study of cytomegalovirus exposure and HLA in healthy donors. TCRdb keeps only in-frame clones here, not all; method: immunoSEQ multiplex PCR. The data hold more than 120,000 clones, with about 87% observed a single time. The sequencing input was PBMCs. Receptors were obtained from a man aged 18 to 30 in good health and CMV-seropositive.

In its sample, this clone was seen once. The J gene is TRBJ1-1, the V gene TRBV6-1; D possibly corresponds to TRBD1 (5 bases). Between the trimmed V and J ends, which lost 2 bases and 1 base, there was a span of 11 bases. CDR3 length equals 15 residues. Per germline, CDR1 MNHNS and CDR2 SASEGT. The CDR3 DNA reads TGTGCCAGCAGTGAAAGGGGCAGTTCGAACACTGAAGCTTTCTTT. Protein product: CASSERGSSNTEAFF.

J is TRBJ2-1 and V is TRBV19; D possibly corresponds to TRBD2 (5 bases). V lost 1 base to trimming and J lost 3 bases, with 10 bases between them. The length of the CDR3 is 15 residues. Germline V CDR1 and CDR2: LNHDA, SQIVND (reference sequence). In nucleotides, the CDR3 is TGTGCCAGTAGTATAGGTGGTAGCGACTACAATGAGCAGTTCTTC. It is translated as CASSIGGSDYNEQFF.